The present T cell receptor beta chain was sequenced within a study of blood T cells in healthy people across ages. The authors ran a second PCR of 7 to 11 cycles using a sample-barcoded 5' primer and a J-beta primer mix. TCRdb re-analysed the 5' RACE reads in MiXCR, keeping a single row per CDR3 protein. The sample consists of around 870,000 distinct CDR3 sequences, under 30% of them appearing once. About this clonotype: The antigen remains undetermined.

The germline CDR1 and CDR2 sequences are DFQATT and SNEGSKA (reference sequence). V was shortened by 5 bases and J by 5 bases, with 9 bases between the two germline ends. The length of the CDR3 is 11 residues. Study observations and caveats: Both naive CD4+ cell counts and diversity were greater in long-lived donors than in aged donors. Since the PBMCs were unsorted, naive and antigen-experienced cells could not be conclusively compared.

Sample: blood. The TCR was taken from a woman older than 75 in good health. The rearrangement links TRBV20-1 to TRBJ1-2, with no clear D. The CDR3 sequence: CSAGGNYGYTF. CDR3 in DNA: TGCAGTGCTGGAGGAAATTATGGCTACACCTTC.